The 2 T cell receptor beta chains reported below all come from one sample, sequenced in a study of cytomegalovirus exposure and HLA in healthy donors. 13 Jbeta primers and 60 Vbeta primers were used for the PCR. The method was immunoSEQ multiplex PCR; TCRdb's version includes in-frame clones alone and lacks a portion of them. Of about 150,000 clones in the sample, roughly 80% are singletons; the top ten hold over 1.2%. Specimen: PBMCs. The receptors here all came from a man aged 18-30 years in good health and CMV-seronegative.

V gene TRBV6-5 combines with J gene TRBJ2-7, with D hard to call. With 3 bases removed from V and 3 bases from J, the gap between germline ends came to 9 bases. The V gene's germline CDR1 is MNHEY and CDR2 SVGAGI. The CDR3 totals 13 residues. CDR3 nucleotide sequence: TGTGCCAGCAGTTATGCGCTGTTCTACGAGCAGTACTTC. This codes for CASSYALFYEQYF.

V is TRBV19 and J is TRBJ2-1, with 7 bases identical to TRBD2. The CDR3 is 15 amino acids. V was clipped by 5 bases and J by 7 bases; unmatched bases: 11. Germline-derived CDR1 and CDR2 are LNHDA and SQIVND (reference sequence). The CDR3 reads CASSLTPGGPNEQFF. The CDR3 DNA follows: TGTGCCAGTAGTCTAACGCCGGGAGGCCCGAATGAGCAGTTCTTC.